The 23 T cell receptor beta chains below all came from one sample that was sequenced in a study of blood T cell repertoires in COVID-19. Produced via immunoSEQ multiplex PCR; TCRdb's table is partial and in-frame only. The sample records a few hundred thousand clones, about 85% being singletons. Material: PBMCs or T cells enriched from blood (not recorded which). Receptor source: a woman aged 55 to 70 who had recovered from COVID-19.

This chain's CDR3 is CASSPAGIGGNTIYF. In DNA form, the CDR3 reads TGTGCCAGCTCCCCGGCAGGGATAGGTGGAAACACCATATATTTT. The chain employs TRBV6-5 and TRBJ1-3; D perhaps matches TRBD1 (5 bases). This CDR3 contains 15 residues. CDR1 is MNHEY and CDR2 is SVGAGI in the germline V gene. The V end lost 8 bases, the J end lost 3 bases, and 17 bases lay between the germline ends.

The rearrangement links TRBV3-1 (or the pseudogene TRBV3-2) to TRBJ1-2, with 7 nucleotides matching TRBD1. CDR3 length: 15 amino acids. The ends lost 0 bases at V and 7 bases at J; junction bases unmatched: 8. Germline V gene lookup returns CDR1 LGHDT and CDR2 YNNKEL (reference sequence). The CDR3 region is CASSQDRGGLGGYTF. The CDR3 DNA reads TGTGCCAGCAGCCAAGACCGAGGGGGCCTCGGTGGCTACACCTTC.

The chain is built from TRBV6-5 and TRBJ1-1, with 7 positions matching TRBD1. J gave up 4 bases and V 6 bases, and 5 bases lay outside the gene matches. The germline V gene has CDR1 MNHEY and CDR2 SVGAGI. The CDR3 consists of 13 residues. CDR3 sequence: CASRSAGGTEAFF. The CDR3 DNA follows: TGTGCCAGCAGGTCCGCAGGGGGCACTGAAGCTTTCTTT.

V is TRBV2 and J is TRBJ2-5; TRBD2 might be the D (6 bases). The CDR3 has 15 residues. Trimming took 6 bases from V and 1 from J, leaving 15 bases between them. Germline V gene sequence: CDR1 SNHLY, CDR2 FYNNEI. This chain's CDR3 is CASSRTGTLQETQYF. The CDR3 bases are TGTGCCAGCAGCCGGACCGGGACTCTCCAAGAGACCCAGTACTTC.

This chain links TRBV10-1 with TRBJ1-1; weak D call: TRBD1 (6 bases). Germline V gene lookup returns CDR1 WNHNN and CDR2 SYGVQD (reference sequence). There are 16 residues in the CDR3. V lost 0 bases and J lost 2, with 13 bases in between. The CDR3 loop is CASSESTGMDNTEAFF. The DNA for the CDR3 is TGCGCCAGCAGTGAGTCTACAGGGATGGATAACACTGAAGCTTTCTTT.

The J gene is TRBJ1-5, the V gene TRBV6-1; D may be TRBD1 (5 bases). Between the trimmed V and J ends, which lost 1 base and 3 bases, there was a span of 7 bases. CDR1 MNHNS and CDR2 SASEGT come from the germline V gene. The CDR3 runs 14 residues. The CDR3 DNA is TGTGCCAGCAGTGAAGGACAGTTCAATCAGCCCCAGCATTTT. Protein: CASSEGQFNQPQHF.

The chain recombines TRBV6-5 with TRBJ1-6, with D hard to call. Germline CDR1 and CDR2: MNHEY and SVGAGI. V lost 0 bases, J lost 7 bases, and 10 bases lay in between. This CDR3 is built from 15 residues. Here the CDR3 DNA reads TGTGCCAGCAGTTACTCACGGGGTTTGAATTCACCCCTCCACTTT. Its translation is CASSYSRGLNSPLHF.

The chain combines TRBV3-1 (or the pseudogene TRBV3-2) with TRBJ1-5, with 7 bases identical to TRBD1. The CDR3 has 14 amino acids. CDR1 is LGHDT and CDR2 is YNNKEL in the germline V gene (reference sequence). V lost 2 bases to trimming and J lost 5 bases; unmatched junction nucleotides: 3. The chain's CDR3 is CASSQQTGYQPQHF. CDR3 bases: TGTGCCAGCAGCCAACAGACAGGGTATCAGCCCCAGCATTTT.

This clone was counted a few times. The rearrangement uses TRBV4-2 and TRBJ2-1; 15 positions agree with TRBD2. The V gene's germline CDR1 is LGHNA and CDR2 YNFKEQ. The V gene end was trimmed by 4 bases and the J gene end by 2 bases; junction bases not matched to a gene: 6. The CDR3 spans 18 residues. Here the CDR3 reads CASSLGLAGGGTYNEQFF. CDR3 coding DNA: TGTGCCAGCAGCCTGGGACTAGCGGGGGGCGGGACCTACAATGAGCAGTTCTTC.

This clone was seen a single time. The V gene is TRBV5-1, the J gene TRBJ1-6; TRBD1 is a possible D gene (5 bases). Germline assignment: CDR1 SGHRS and CDR2 YFSETQ. The CDR3 extends over 15 amino acids. Trimming took off 6 bases at V and 8 bases at J, with 18 bases between the two ends. The CDR3 here is CASTLLGGDDSPLHF. Here the CDR3 DNA reads TGCGCCAGCACACTGCTCGGGGGTGATGATTCACCCCTCCACTTT.

The rearrangement links TRBV12-5 to TRBJ2-7, with TRBD1 matching over 10 bases. The germline V gene has CDR1 LGHNT and CDR2 FRNRAP. V lost 7 bases to trimming and J lost 2 bases; unmatched junction nucleotides: 11. This CDR3 comprises 16 residues. Here the CDR3 reads CASAPSRDRGPYEQYV. CDR3 bases: TGTGCTAGTGCCCCCTCCCGGGACAGGGGACCCTACGAGCAGTACGTC.

This clone appeared once. The genes are TRBV30 and TRBJ1-5; a weak D match, TRBD1 (5 bases). The V gene's germline CDR1 is GTSNPN and CDR2 SVGIG (reference sequence). Trimming took off 3 bases at V and 9 bases at J, with 18 bases between the two ends. This CDR3 spans 14 amino acids. As DNA, the CDR3 is TGTGCCTGGAGCCGCGGGGCCCCTTCGCTGCCCCAGCATTTT. It is translated as CAWSRGAPSLPQHF.

The chain uses TRBV5-1 and TRBJ2-7; TRBD1 aligns across 7 bases. The CDR3 length is 13 residues. From germline, CDR1 is SGHRS and CDR2 YFSETQ. Trimming took 4 bases from V and 4 from J; bases not matched to a gene: 5. The CDR3 coding sequence is TGCGCCAGCAGCCCAGAGACAGGGTACGAGCAGTACTTC. Amino acid sequence: CASSPETGYEQYF.

The chain has TRBV2 and TRBJ2-3, with D uncertain. Germline V gene lookup returns CDR1 SNHLY and CDR2 FYNNEI. This CDR3 comprises 12 residues. Trimming shortened V by 3 bases and J by 10 bases, and 11 bases separated the two germline ends. The CDR3 reads CASSESSIAQYF. The CDR3 nucleotides are TGTGCCAGCAGTGAGAGTTCCATTGCGCAGTATTTT.

The chain combines TRBV7-2 with TRBJ2-1, with a possible D match to TRBD2 (6 bases). Germline CDR1 and CDR2: SGHTA and FQGNSA. CDR3 length: 13 residues. V was shortened by 0 bases and J by 10 bases, with 10 bases between the two germline ends. The CDR3 reads CASSLALRGEQFF. CDR3 in DNA: TGTGCCAGCAGCTTAGCGCTCCGGGGGGAGCAGTTCTTC.

CDR3 DNA: TGCGCCAGCAGCTTCTTGGGCCCCTCCACAGTAACTGGAAACACCATATATTTT. It specifies CASSFLGPSTVTGNTIYF. The chain has TRBV5-1 and TRBJ1-3; D is undetermined. V lost 2 bases and J lost 2, with 20 bases in between. CDR1 and CDR2 (germline): SGHRS, YFSETQ. The CDR3 covers 18 residues.

The chain couples TRBV12-3 or TRBV12-4 to TRBJ1-2, with D possibly matching TRBD1 (5 bases). The ends were cut back, 2 bases at V and 8 bases at J, with 12 bases in the middle. The CDR3 is 13 amino acids. The CDR3 nucleotides read TGTGCCAGCAGTTTAAGGGGAGGGCACGGCTACACCTTC. As protein: CASSLRGGHGYTF.

J is TRBJ1-4 and V is TRBV29-1, with D possibly TRBD1 on 6 matching bases. Germline V gene sequence: CDR1 SQVTM, CDR2 ANQGSEA. The V and J ends lost 4 bases and 2 bases respectively, with 14 bases between them. CDR3 length equals 15 residues. DNA of the CDR3: TGCAGCGTTGGACAGGAACAGGGCACTAATGAAAAACTGTTTTTT. Translating gives CSVGQEQGTNEKLFF.

This chain uses TRBV27 with TRBJ1-2; 8 bases are shared with TRBD1. The CDR3 has 14 residues. CDR1 and CDR2 from the germline V gene are MNHEY and SMNVEV (reference sequence). J lost 3 bases, V lost 5 bases, and 5 bases had no gene match. CDR3 sequence (DNA): TGTGCCAGCAGTCCCGGGACAGGTTACTATGGCTACACCTTC. It yields the protein CASSPGTGYYGYTF.

This chain connects TRBV2 to TRBJ1-2; D not certain. CDR3 size: 13 residues. V lost 7 bases to trimming and J lost 4 bases, with 13 bases between them. The germline V gene has CDR1 SNHLY and CDR2 FYNNEI. CDR3 loop: CASIRFFGYGYTF. CDR3 coding DNA: TGTGCCAGCATCAGGTTTTTTGGCTATGGCTACACCTTC. Full variable domain (rest looked up from reference TRBV2 and TRBJ1-2): EPEVTQTPSHQVTQMGQEVILRCVPISNHLYFYWYRQILGQKVEFLVSFYNNEISEKSEIFDDQFSVERPDGSNFTLKIRSTKLEDSAMYFCASIRFFGYGYTFGSGTRLTVV.

The V and J genes are TRBV3-1 (or the pseudogene TRBV3-2) and TRBJ1-3; TRBD1 matches at 9 bases. Germline values: CDR1 LGHDT, CDR2 YNNKEL (reference sequence). CDR3 size: 15 residues. The V segment lost 2 bases and the J segment 3 bases; nucleotides outside the gene matches: 2. Here the CDR3 reads CASSQTGGGGNTIYF. CDR3 DNA sequence: TGTGCCAGCAGCCAAACAGGGGGCGGTGGAAACACCATATATTTT.

The genes are TRBV18 and TRBJ2-1, with 8 bases aligning to TRBD1. CDR3 length: 15 amino acids. Losses at the gene ends were 6 bases for V and 8 bases for J; bases not matched to a gene: 12. Germline-derived CDR1 and CDR2 are KGHSH and LQKENI. CDR3 DNA sequence: TGTGCCAGCTCGCAGACTGTGGACAGGGAGGATGAGCAGTTCTTC. Encoded protein: CASSQTVDREDEQFF.

The chain is built from TRBV11-2 and TRBJ2-7, with D perhaps TRBD1 (6 bases). This CDR3 spans 15 amino acids. V lost 1 base to trimming and J lost 2 bases, with 12 bases between them. Germline lookup yields CDR1 SGHAT and CDR2 FQNNGV. CDR3 region: CASSLVNRDAYEQYF. DNA of the CDR3: TGTGCCAGCAGCTTAGTAAACAGGGACGCCTACGAGCAGTACTTC.